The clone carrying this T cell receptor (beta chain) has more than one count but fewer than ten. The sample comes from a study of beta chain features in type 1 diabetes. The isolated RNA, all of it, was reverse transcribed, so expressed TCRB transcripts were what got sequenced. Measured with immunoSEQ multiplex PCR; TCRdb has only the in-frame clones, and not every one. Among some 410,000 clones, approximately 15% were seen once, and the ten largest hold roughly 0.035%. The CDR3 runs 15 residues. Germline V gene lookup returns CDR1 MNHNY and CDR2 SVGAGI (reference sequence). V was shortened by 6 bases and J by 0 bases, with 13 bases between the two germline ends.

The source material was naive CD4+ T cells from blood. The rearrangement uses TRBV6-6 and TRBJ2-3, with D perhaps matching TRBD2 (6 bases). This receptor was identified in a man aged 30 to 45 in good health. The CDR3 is CASSQLGTSTDTQYF. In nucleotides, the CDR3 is TGTGCCAGCAGCCAACTCGGGACTAGCACAGATACGCAGTATTTT.